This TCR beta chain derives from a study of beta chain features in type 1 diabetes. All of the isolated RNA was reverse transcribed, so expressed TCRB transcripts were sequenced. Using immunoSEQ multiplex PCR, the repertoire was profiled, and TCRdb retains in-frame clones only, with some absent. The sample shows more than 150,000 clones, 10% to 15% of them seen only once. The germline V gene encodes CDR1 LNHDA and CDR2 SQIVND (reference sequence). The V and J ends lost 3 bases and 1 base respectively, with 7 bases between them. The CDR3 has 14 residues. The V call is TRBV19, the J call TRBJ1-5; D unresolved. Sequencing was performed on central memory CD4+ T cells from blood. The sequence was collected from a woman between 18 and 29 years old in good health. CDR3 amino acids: CASSMSRSNQPQHF. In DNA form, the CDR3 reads TGTGCCAGTAGTATGTCCCGGAGCAATCAGCCCCAGCATTTT. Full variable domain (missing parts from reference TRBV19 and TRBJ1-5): DGGITQSPKYLFRKEGQNVTLSCEQNLNHDAMYWYRQDPGQGLRLIYYSQIVNDFQKGDIAEGYSVSREKKESFPLTVTSAQKNPTAFYLCASSMSRSNQPQHFGDGTRLSIL.